The 10 T cell receptor beta chains listed next were all sequenced from one sample in a study of cytomegalovirus exposure and HLA in healthy donors. Measured with immunoSEQ multiplex PCR; TCRdb has only the in-frame clones, and not every one. The sample lists around 120,000 clones; 80% to 90% were seen once. Sequences were obtained from PBMCs. These TCRs come from a man aged 18-30 years in good health and CMV-seropositive.

V usage is TRBV19 and J usage is TRBJ2-3; D ambiguous. Germline assignment: CDR1 LNHDA and CDR2 SQIVND (reference sequence). The CDR3 is 15 residues long. V was cut by 7 bases and J by 0 bases, with 14 bases left in between. The CDR3 DNA sequence: TGTGCCAGTACTACTACAAGTTCTAGCACAGATACGCAGTATTTT. Amino acid sequence: CASTTTSSSTDTQYF.

J is TRBJ1-5 and V is TRBV6-5; no clear D. This CDR3 is built from 13 residues. The V and J ends lost 0 bases and 5 bases respectively, with 5 bases between them. The germline V gene has CDR1 MNHEY and CDR2 SVGAGI. The CDR3 protein is CASSYSSDQPQHF. CDR3 DNA: TGTGCCAGCAGTTACTCTTCAGATCAGCCCCAGCATTTT.

The V call is TRBV30, the J call TRBJ2-1; 10 nucleotides line up with TRBD2. Germline values: CDR1 GTSNPN, CDR2 SVGIG (reference sequence). J gave up 8 bases and V 1 base, and 14 bases lay outside the gene matches. The CDR3 is 17 amino acids. CDR3 in amino acids: CAWSDGRSGGHRDEQFF. CDR3 nucleotides: TGTGCCTGGAGTGACGGACGTAGCGGGGGGCATAGGGATGAGCAGTTCTTC. The full variable domain, rest sourced from reference TRBV30 and TRBJ2-1, is SQTIHQWPATLVQPVGSPLSLECTVEGTSNPNLYWYRQAAGRGLQLLFYSVGIGQISSEVPQNLSASRPQDRQFILSSKKLLLSDSGFYLCAWSDGRSGGHRDEQFFGPGTRLTVL.

The V call is TRBV6-4, the J call TRBJ1-4, with 9 positions matching TRBD1. Germline trimming cut 4 bases from V and 8 bases from J; bases unmatched to any gene: 5. Germline loops: CDR1 MRHNA, CDR2 SNTAGT. CDR3 length: 14 residues. The CDR3 nucleotides read TGTGCCAGCAGTGTCGACAGGGGGGAAGAAAAACTGTTTTTT. Protein sequence: CASSVDRGEEKLFF.

The rearrangement links TRBV19 to TRBJ1-3, with no clear D. The CDR3 consists of 15 residues. V gave up 3 bases and J gave up 3 bases, with 12 bases separating them. Germline CDR1 and CDR2: LNHDA and SQIVND (reference sequence). The CDR3, as DNA: TGTGCCAGTAGTATCGGTGGGCTCGGTGGAAACACCATATATTTT. It translates to CASSIGGLGGNTIYF.

The chain combines TRBV25-1 with TRBJ2-3; 10 bases map to TRBD1. CDR1 MGHDK and CDR2 SYGVNS come from the germline V gene. After removal of 3 bases from V and 10 bases from J, the junction contained 16 bases not matched to a gene. This CDR3 contains 17 residues. CDR3 DNA sequence: TGTGCCAGCAGTGACAGTTCTAGGGGACAGGGGAAAGAATCGCAGTATTTT. Amino acids: CASSDSSRGQGKESQYF.

The chain combines TRBV29-1 with TRBJ1-3; TRBD1 is a possible D gene (5 bases). CDR1 is SQVTM and CDR2 is ANQGSEA in the germline V gene. This CDR3 region has 12 residues. The V gene lost 7 bases and the J gene lost 4 bases, with 11 bases spanning the gap. In DNA, the CDR3 is TGCAGCGCCTCGCCAGGGGGAAACACCATATATTTT. Protein: CSASPGGNTIYF.

The chain recombines TRBV28 with TRBJ1-1; unclear D gene. V lost 7 bases and J lost 0, with 12 bases in between. The CDR3 has 14 amino acids. Germline CDR1 reads MDHEN; CDR2 reads SYDVKM. The CDR3 sequence is CASTSDSMNTEAFF. As DNA, the CDR3 is TGTGCCAGCACCTCGGACTCCATGAACACTGAAGCTTTCTTT.

The chain couples TRBV6-1 to TRBJ1-4, with a weak D call TRBD1 (5 bases). Trimming removed 8 bases at V and 0 bases at J, with 13 bases between. The CDR3 runs 15 residues. CDR1 and CDR2 from the germline V gene are MNHNS and SASEGT. The CDR3 loop reads CASGKGPATNEKLFF. DNA for the CDR3: TGTGCCAGCGGTAAGGGGCCGGCAACTAATGAAAAACTGTTTTTT.

CDR3 in DNA: TGCAGCGTTGGGTGGCCACACACAGATACGCAGTATTTT. Amino acids: CSVGWPHTDTQYF. The chain joins TRBV29-1 to TRBJ2-3; no clear D gene. The CDR3 runs 13 residues. The germline V gene encodes CDR1 SQVTM and CDR2 ANQGSEA. With 4 bases removed from V and 2 bases from J, the gap between germline ends came to 10 bases.